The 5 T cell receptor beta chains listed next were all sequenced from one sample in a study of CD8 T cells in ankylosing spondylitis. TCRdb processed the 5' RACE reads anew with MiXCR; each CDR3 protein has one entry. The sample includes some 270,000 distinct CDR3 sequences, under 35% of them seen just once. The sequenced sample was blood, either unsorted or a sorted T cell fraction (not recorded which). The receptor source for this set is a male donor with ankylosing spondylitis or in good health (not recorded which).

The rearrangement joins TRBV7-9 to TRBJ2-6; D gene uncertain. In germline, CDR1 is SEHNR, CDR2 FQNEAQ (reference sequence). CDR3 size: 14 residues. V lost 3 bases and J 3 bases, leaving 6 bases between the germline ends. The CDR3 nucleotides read TGTGCCAGCAGCTTGGCGTATGGGGCCAACGTCCTGACTTTC. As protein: CASSLAYGANVLTF.

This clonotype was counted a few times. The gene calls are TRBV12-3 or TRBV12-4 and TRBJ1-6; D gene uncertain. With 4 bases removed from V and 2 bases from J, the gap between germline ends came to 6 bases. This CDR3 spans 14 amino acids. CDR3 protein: CASSSTAYNSPLHF. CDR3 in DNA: TGTGCCAGCAGTTCGACGGCCTATAATTCACCCCTCCACTTT.

CDR3 sequence (DNA): TGCGCCAGCAGCCAAGGACAGGGTTCCAATGAGCAGTTCTTC. It yields the protein CASSQGQGSNEQFF. The V call is TRBV4-1, the J call TRBJ2-1; 7 bases are shared with TRBD1. The germline V gene encodes CDR1 MGHRA and CDR2 YSYEKL. There are 14 residues in the CDR3. Trimming cost V 1 base and J 6 bases; bases outside gene matches: 3.

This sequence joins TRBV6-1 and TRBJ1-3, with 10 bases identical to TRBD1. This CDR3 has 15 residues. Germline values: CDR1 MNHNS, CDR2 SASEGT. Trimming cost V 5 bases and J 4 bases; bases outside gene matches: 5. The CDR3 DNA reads TGTGCCAGCAGTCCGGGGACAGGGGTCGGAAACACCATATATTTT. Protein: CASSPGTGVGNTIYF.

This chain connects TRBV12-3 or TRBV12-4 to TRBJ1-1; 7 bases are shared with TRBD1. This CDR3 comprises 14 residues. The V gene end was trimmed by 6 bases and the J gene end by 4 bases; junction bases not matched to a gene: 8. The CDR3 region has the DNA TGTGCCAGCAGCCTTAACAGGGGCTTCACTGAAGCTTTCTTT. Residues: CASSLNRGFTEAFF.